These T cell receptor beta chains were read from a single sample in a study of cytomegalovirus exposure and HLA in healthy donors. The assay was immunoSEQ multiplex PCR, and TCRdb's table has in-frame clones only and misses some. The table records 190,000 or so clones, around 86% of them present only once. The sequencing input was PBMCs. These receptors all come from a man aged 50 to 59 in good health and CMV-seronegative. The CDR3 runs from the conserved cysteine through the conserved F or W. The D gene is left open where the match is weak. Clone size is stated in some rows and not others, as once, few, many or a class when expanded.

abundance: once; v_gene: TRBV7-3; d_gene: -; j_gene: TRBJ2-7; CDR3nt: TGTGCCAGCAGCCCTCTACCCTACGAGCAGTACTTC; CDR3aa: CASSPLPYEQYF
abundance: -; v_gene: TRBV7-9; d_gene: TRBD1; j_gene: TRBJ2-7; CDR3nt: TGTTCCAGCAGCTCAGACCAGGGGGCATACGAGCAGTACTTC; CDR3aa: CSSSSDQGAYEQYF
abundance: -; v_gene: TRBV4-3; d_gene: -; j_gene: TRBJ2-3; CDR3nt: TGCGCCAGCAGCCAGGGACTGGCCCGGGATACGCAGTATTTT; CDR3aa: CASSQGLARDTQYF
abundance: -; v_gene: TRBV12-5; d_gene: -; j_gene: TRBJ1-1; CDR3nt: TGTGCTAGTGGCCGCGGGAAGGGTCTTTTGGACACTGAAGCTTTCTTT; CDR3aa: CASGRGKGLLDTEAFF
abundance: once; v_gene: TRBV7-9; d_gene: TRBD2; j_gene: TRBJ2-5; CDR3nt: TGTGCCAGCAGCTCCGGGACTAGCGGGAGGTCGCGGGAGACCCAGTACTTC; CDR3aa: CASSSGTSGRSRETQYF
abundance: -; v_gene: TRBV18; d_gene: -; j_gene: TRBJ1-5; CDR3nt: TGTGCCAGCTCACCGGGACGGGGGAATCAGCCCCAGCATTTT; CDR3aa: CASSPGRGNQPQHF
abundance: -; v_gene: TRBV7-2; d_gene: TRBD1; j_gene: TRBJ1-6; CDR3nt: TGTGCCAGCAGAATGGGACAGAATAATTCACCCCTCCACTTT; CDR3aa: CASRMGQNNSPLHF
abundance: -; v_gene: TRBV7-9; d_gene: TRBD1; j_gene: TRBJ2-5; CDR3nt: TGTGCCAGCAGCTTAGCAGGGGGCGCCCCGTGGGGTGAGACCCAGTACTTC; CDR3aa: CASSLAGGAPWGETQYF
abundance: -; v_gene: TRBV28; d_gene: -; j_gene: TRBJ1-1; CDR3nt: TGTGCCAGCAGTTTACAATGGAGTTACGAGGCTTTCTTT; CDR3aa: CASSLQWSYEAFF
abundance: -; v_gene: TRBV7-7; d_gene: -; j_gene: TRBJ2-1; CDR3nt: TGTGCTAGCAGTAGAGACCTGGGGAGATACAATGAGCAGTTCTTC; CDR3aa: CASSRDLGRYNEQFF
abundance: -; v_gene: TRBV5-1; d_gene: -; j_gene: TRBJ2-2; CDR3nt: TGCGCCAGCAGCTTGGGAGGGCAGAACACCGGGGAGCTGTTTTTT; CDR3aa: CASSLGGQNTGELFF
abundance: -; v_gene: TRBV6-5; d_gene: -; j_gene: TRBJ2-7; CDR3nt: TGTGCCAGCACTCGGCCAGGGAACTACGAGCAGTACTTC; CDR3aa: CASTRPGNYEQYF
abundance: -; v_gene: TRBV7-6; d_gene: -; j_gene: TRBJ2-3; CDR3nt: TGTGCCAGCAGCTACCGGAGGGATACGCAGTATTTT; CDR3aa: CASSYRRDTQYF
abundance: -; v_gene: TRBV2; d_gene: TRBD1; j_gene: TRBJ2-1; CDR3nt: TGTGCCAGCAGGAGAAGGGGACAGGGGGGGGCTGAGCAGTTCTTC; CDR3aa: CASRRRGQGGAEQFF
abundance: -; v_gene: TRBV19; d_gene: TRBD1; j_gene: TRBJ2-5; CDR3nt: TGTGCCAGTAATAGACAGGGGACAGAGACCCAGTACTTC; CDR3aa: CASNRQGTETQYF
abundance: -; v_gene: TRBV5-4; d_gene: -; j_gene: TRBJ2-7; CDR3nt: TGTGCCAGCAGCTTTACAGGCTCCGGGACATCCGTTTACGAGCAGTACTTC; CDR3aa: CASSFTGSGTSVYEQYF
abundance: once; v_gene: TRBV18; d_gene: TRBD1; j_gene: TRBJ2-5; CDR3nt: TGTGCCAGCTCACCGGGACAGGGTCCAGAGACCCAGTACTTC; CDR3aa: CASSPGQGPETQYF
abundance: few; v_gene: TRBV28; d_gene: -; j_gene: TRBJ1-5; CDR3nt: TGTGCCAGCAGGAGTCGTGCATCCCAGCATTTT; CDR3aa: CASRSRASQHF
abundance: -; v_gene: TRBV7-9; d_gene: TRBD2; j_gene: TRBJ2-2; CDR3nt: TGTGCCAGCAGCTCGTCCGGACTAGCGGGAGTCCCCGGGGAGCTGTTTTTT; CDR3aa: CASSSSGLAGVPGELFF
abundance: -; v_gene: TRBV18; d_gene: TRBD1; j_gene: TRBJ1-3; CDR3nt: TGTGCCAGCTCACCACCGGCAGGGGGTGGAAACACCATATATTTT; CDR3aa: CASSPPAGGGNTIYF
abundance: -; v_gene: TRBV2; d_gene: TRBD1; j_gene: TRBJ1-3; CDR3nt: TGTGCCAGCAGCGCCGGGACAGGGGGTGGAAACACCATATATTTT; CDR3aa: CASSAGTGGGNTIYF
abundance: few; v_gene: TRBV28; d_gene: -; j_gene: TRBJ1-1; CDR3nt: TGTGCCAGCAGTTTTTCCCCTGTGAACACTGAAGCTTTCTTT; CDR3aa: CASSFSPVNTEAFF
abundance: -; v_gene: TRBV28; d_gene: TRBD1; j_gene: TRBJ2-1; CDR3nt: TGTGCCAGCAGGAGATCCGGACAGGCCCTCTCCTACAATGAGCAGTTCTTC; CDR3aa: CASRRSGQALSYNEQFF
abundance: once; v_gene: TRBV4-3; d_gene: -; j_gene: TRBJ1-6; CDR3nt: TGCGCCAGCAGCCAAGATTACTCGGGGTCACCCCTCCACTTT; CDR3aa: CASSQDYSGSPLHF
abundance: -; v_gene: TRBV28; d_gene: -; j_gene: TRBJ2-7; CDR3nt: TGTGCCAGCAGTTTCTCAGGGCTCACCGATGACTCCTACGAGCAGTACTTC; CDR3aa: CASSFSGLTDDSYEQYF
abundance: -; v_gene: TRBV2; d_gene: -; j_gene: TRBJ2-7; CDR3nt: TGTGCCAGCAGAGCCGACAGCTACGAGCAGTACTTC; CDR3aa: CASRADSYEQYF
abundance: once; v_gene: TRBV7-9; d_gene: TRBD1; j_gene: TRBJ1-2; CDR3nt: TGTGCCAGCAGCATAAATAACCAATTGACAGGGACGCGTGGCTACACCTTC; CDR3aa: CASSINNQLTGTRGYTF
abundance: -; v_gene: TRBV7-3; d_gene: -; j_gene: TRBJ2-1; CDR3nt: TGTGCCAGCAGCTCCCAGGACACCGGAATGCACAATGAGCAGTTCTTC; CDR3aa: CASSSQDTGMHNEQFF
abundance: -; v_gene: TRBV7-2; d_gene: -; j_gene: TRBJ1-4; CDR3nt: TGTGCCAGCAGCCCAGTAGTCTGGGGAACGGACTTAGGTGAAAAACTGTTTTTT; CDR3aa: CASSPVVWGTDLGEKLFF
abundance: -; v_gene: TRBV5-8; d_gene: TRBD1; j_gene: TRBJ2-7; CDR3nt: TGTGCCAGCAGCTCCCTTGGGACAGGGGGCTACGAGCAGTACTTC; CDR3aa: CASSSLGTGGYEQYF
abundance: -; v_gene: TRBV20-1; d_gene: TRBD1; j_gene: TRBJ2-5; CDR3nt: TGCAGTGCTGACAGGGGAGAGACCCAGTACTTC; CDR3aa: CSADRGETQYF
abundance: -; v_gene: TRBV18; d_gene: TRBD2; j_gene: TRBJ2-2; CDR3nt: TGTGCCAGCTCACCTCGGACTAGCGGGGGCTCGAACACCGGGGAGCTGTTTTTT; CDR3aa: CASSPRTSGGSNTGELFF
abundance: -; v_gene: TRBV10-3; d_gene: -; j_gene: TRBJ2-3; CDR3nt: TGTGCCATCAGTGAGTCGATAGTAGCTCTCTATACGCAGTATTTT; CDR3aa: CAISESIVALYTQYF
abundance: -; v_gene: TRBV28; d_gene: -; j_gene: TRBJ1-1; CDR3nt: TGTGCCAGTACTCAGGACACTGAAGCTTTCTTT; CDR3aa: CASTQDTEAFF
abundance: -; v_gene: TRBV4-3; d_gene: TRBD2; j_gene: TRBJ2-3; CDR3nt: TGCGCCAGCAGCCAAGTCGGGGGGACAGATACGCAGTATTTT; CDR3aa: CASSQVGGTDTQYF
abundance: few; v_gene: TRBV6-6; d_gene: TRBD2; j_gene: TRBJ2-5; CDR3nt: TGTGCCAGCAGTCCGGGACTACAAGAGACCCAGTACTTC; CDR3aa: CASSPGLQETQYF
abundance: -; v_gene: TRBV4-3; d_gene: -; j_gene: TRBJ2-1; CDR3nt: TGCGCCAGCAGCCGGAGCGGAGGGCGTTACAATGAGCAGTTCTTC; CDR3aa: CASSRSGGRYNEQFF
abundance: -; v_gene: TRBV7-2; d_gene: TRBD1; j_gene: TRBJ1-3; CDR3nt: TGTGCCAGCAGCTTAGATAGACAGGGGGCTGCTGGAAACACCATATATTTT; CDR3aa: CASSLDRQGAAGNTIYF
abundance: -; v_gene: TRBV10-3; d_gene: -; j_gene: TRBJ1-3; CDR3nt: TGTGCCATCAGTGGGGGGCCAGGGATGGAAAACACCATATATTTT; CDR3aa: CAISGGPGMENTIYF
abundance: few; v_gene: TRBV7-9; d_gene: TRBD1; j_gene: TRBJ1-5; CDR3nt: TGTGCCAGCAGCGTACAGGGGGATCAGCCCCAGCATTTT; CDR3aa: CASSVQGDQPQHF
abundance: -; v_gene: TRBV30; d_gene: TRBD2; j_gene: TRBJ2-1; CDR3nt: TGTGCCTGGAAAGGGACTAGCGGGAGCCCTAAGTTCTTC; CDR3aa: CAWKGTSGSPKFF
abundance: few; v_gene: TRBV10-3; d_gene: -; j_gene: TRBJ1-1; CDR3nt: TGTGCCATCAGTGGCTCTGGGGGCGTGAGGACTGAAGCTTTCTTT; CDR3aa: CAISGSGGVRTEAFF
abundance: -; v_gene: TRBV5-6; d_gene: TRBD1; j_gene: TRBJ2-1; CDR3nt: TGTGCCAGCAGCTTGGCGGGACAGGCCCGCTCCTACAATGAGCAGTTCTTC; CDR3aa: CASSLAGQARSYNEQFF
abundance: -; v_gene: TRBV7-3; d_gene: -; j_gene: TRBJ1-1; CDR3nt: TGTGCCAGCAGTCCAAGCGGGAACACTGAAGCTTTCTTT; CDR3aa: CASSPSGNTEAFF
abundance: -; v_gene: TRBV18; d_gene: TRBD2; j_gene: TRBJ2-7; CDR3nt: TGTGCCAGCTCACCACCGGCTAGCGGGAGAGGGGGCGAGCAGTACTTC; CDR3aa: CASSPPASGRGGEQYF
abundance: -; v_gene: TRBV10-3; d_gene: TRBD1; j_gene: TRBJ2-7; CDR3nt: TGTGCCATCACCGCGACCGGGACAGGGGCATCCTACGAGCAGTACTTC; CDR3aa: CAITATGTGASYEQYF
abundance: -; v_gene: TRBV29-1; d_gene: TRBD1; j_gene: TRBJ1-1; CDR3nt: TGCAGCGCTGACAGGGTTAATGGAGCTTTCTTT; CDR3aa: CSADRVNGAFF
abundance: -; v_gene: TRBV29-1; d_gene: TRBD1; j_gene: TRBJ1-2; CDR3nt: TGCAGCGTCGGCGGAACAGGGGCCCAGGGCTACACCTTC; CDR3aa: CSVGGTGAQGYTF